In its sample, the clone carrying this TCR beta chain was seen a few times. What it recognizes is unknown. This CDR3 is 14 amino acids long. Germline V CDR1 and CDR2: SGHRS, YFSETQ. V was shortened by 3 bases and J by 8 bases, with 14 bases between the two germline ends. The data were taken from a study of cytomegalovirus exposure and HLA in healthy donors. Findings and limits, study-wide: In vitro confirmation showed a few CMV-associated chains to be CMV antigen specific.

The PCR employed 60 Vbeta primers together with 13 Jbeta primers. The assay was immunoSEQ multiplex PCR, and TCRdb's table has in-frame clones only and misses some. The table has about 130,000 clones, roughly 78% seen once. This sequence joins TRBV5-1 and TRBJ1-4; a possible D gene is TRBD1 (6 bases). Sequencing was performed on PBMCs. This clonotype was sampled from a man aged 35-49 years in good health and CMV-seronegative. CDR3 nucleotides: TGCGCCAGCAGCTCTCGGGACACGGGGGAAAAACTGTTTTTT. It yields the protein CASSSRDTGEKLFF.